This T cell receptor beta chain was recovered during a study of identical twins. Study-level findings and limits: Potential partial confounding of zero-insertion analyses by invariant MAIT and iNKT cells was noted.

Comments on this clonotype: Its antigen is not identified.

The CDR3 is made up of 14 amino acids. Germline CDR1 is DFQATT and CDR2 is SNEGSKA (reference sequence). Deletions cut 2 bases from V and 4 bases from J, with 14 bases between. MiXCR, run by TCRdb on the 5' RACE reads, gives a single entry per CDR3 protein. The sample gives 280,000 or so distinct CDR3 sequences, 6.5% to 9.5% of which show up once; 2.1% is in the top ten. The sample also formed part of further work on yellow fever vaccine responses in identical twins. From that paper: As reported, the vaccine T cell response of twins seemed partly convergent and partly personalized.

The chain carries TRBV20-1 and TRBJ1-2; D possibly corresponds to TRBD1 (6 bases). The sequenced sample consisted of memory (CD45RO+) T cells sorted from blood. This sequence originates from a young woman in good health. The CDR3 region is CSARPSGELYGYTF. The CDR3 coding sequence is TGCAGTGCTAGACCTTCAGGGGAGCTCTATGGCTACACCTTC.